These 22 T cell receptor beta chains were all obtained from the same sample, sequenced in a study of blood T cell repertoires in COVID-19. Method: immunoSEQ multiplex PCR; TCRdb's copy keeps in-frame clones and lacks some. The data contain fewer than 40,000 clones, approximately 80% of them singletons. Sequencing used peripheral blood. All receptors derive from a man aged 60 to 69 with active COVID-19.

This chain uses TRBV15 with TRBJ2-5; TRBD1 is a possible D gene (5 bases). With 3 bases removed from V and 4 bases from J, the gap between germline ends came to 12 bases. This CDR3 has 14 amino acids. Germline lookup yields CDR1 LNHNV and CDR2 YYDKDF (reference sequence). The CDR3 bases are TGTGCCACCAGCAGTGCCTCTCAGGGAGAGACCCAGTACTTC. Its protein product is CATSSASQGETQYF.

The V and J genes are TRBV13 and TRBJ2-1, with TRBD2 identical over 10 bases. J gave up 6 bases and V 5 bases, and 7 bases lay outside the gene matches. CDR3 length equals 15 residues. Germline V gene lookup returns CDR1 PRHDT and CDR2 FYEKMQ (reference sequence). The CDR3 loop is CASSATSGEGNEQFF. The CDR3 bases are TGTGCCAGCAGCGCCACTAGCGGGGAAGGCAATGAGCAGTTCTTC.

The rearrangement links TRBV13 to TRBJ1-5; 9 bases are shared with TRBD1. This CDR3 is 16 amino acids long. Germline V gene data show CDR1 as PRHDT and CDR2 as FYEKMQ (reference sequence). V lost 5 bases to trimming and J lost 1 base; unmatched junction nucleotides: 6. The CDR3 sequence: CASSTRQGGSNQPQHF. Here the CDR3 DNA reads TGTGCCAGCAGCACAAGACAGGGGGGAAGCAATCAGCCCCAGCATTTT.

The gene calls are TRBV5-1 and TRBJ2-7, with D unclear. CDR1 is SGHRS and CDR2 is YFSETQ in the germline V gene. Trimming took 0 bases from V and 0 from J, leaving 7 bases between them. CDR3 length equals 14 residues. CDR3 DNA: TGCGCCAGCAGCTTGGACGGGTACTCCTACGAGCAGTACTTC. Translation: CASSLDGYSYEQYF.

The chain employs TRBV7-8 and TRBJ1-4, with a possible D match to TRBD1 (5 bases). V was shortened by 5 bases and J by 8 bases, with 21 bases between the two germline ends. The germline V gene has CDR1 SGHVS and CDR2 FQNEAQ. There are 16 residues in the CDR3. CDR3: CASSLSTGRLGEKLFF. As DNA, the CDR3 is TGTGCCAGCAGCCTAAGTACAGGACGGCTTGGAGAAAAACTGTTTTTT.

The chain recombines TRBV30 with TRBJ2-2, with TRBD1 matching over 7 bases. The CDR3 covers 15 residues. Germline assignment: CDR1 GTSNPN and CDR2 SVGIG (reference sequence). The J segment lost 6 bases and the V segment lost 1 base, leaving 8 bases of the junction unmatched. This CDR3 is CAWSATGVRSGELFF. The CDR3 DNA is TGTGCCTGGAGTGCCACAGGGGTCCGGTCCGGGGAGCTGTTTTTT.

The chain uses TRBV5-4 and TRBJ2-2, with D maybe TRBD1 (5 bases). The CDR3 runs to 14 residues. Trimming pared 0 bases from V and 6 bases from J, leaving 9 bases between. CDR1 is SGHNT, CDR2 YYREEE, per germline (reference sequence). DNA for the CDR3: TGTGCCAGCAGCTTGGGGCAGGGCTCCGGGGAGCTGTTTTTT. Translated: CASSLGQGSGELFF.

The rearrangement uses TRBV6-5 and TRBJ1-4, with D hard to call. The CDR3 has 11 residues. CDR1 and CDR2 from the germline V gene are MNHEY and SVGAGI. Trimming left V 6 bases short and J 7 bases short, with 6 bases between. In nucleotides, the CDR3 is TGTGCCAGCAGGGGGAGTGAAAAACTGTTTTTT. Its protein is CASRGSEKLFF.

The V gene is TRBV28, the J gene TRBJ2-1; 8 nucleotides line up with TRBD2. Germline CDR1 MDHEN, CDR2 SYDVKM. After removal of 7 bases from V and 6 bases from J, the junction contained 11 bases not matched to a gene. This CDR3 is built from 15 residues. CDR3 region: CASTLLTTSANEQFF. As DNA, the CDR3 is TGTGCCAGCACCCTACTAACGACTAGCGCCAATGAGCAGTTCTTC.

The gene calls are TRBV7-9 and TRBJ1-2, with D tentatively TRBD1 (5 bases). The CDR3 is made up of 15 amino acids. Germline V gene lookup returns CDR1 SEHNR and CDR2 FQNEAQ (reference sequence). V was pared by 7 bases and J by 1 base, with 16 bases between. The CDR3 coding sequence is TGTGCCAGCAAAAAAACGGACGGGGGTAACTATGGCTACACCTTC. It yields the protein CASKKTDGGNYGYTF.

J is TRBJ2-2 and V is TRBV7-6; no clear D gene. Trimming cost V 5 bases and J 2 bases, with 21 bases left between them. In germline, CDR1 is SGHVS, CDR2 FNYEAQ. This CDR3 has 18 residues. CDR3 protein: CASSVAVLGSTNTGELFF. CDR3 in DNA: TGTGCCAGCAGCGTGGCGGTGCTAGGTAGCACCAACACCGGGGAGCTGTTTTTT.

The V gene is TRBV4-1, the J gene TRBJ2-1, with D possibly TRBD2 on 7 matching bases. V gave up 1 base and J gave up 4 bases, with 11 bases separating them. The CDR3 totals 15 residues. CDR1 is MGHRA, CDR2 YSYEKL, per germline. CDR3 residues: CASSQGGGTYNEQFF. CDR3 DNA: TGCGCCAGCAGCCAAGGGGGGGGCACTTACAATGAGCAGTTCTTC.

V gene TRBV28 combines with J gene TRBJ1-5; 8 nucleotides align to TRBD1. V was clipped by 6 bases and J by 5 bases; unmatched bases: 6. Germline V gene sequence: CDR1 MDHEN, CDR2 SYDVKM. CDR3 length: 14 residues. The CDR3 reads CASRPQGGYQPQHF. The CDR3 region has the DNA TGTGCCAGCAGGCCACAGGGGGGTTATCAGCCCCAGCATTTT.

The chain recombines TRBV6-5 with TRBJ2-1, with D maybe TRBD1 (5 bases). The CDR3 has 15 amino acids. Trimming took off 2 bases at V and 0 bases at J, with 8 bases between the two ends. Germline values: CDR1 MNHEY, CDR2 SVGAGI. The CDR3 DNA follows: TGTGCCAGCAGTTACCAGGGAATCTCCTACAATGAGCAGTTCTTC. Amino acid sequence: CASSYQGISYNEQFF.

Details on this clone: A read error may produce the germline difference seen at one junction end. The chain employs TRBV27 and TRBJ1-1, with D hard to call. Germline CDR1 and CDR2: MNHEY and SMNVEV (reference sequence). The CDR3 runs to 13 residues. The CDR3 reads CASCLGRNTEAFF. As DNA, the CDR3 is TGTGCCAGCTGTTTGGGGAGGAACACTGAAGCTTTCTTT.

This clone was seen more than once but under ten times. The rearrangement links TRBV6-5 to TRBJ1-1; no clear D. CDR3 length equals 14 residues. V was shortened by 7 bases and J by 0 bases, with 12 bases between the two germline ends. Germline CDR1 reads MNHEY; CDR2 reads SVGAGI. The CDR3: CASIEGGMNTEAFF. Written as DNA, the CDR3 is TGTGCCAGCATAGAGGGCGGCATGAACACTGAAGCTTTCTTT.

V gene TRBV7-9 combines with J gene TRBJ2-3; tentative D call: TRBD1 (6 bases). This CDR3 is built from 13 residues. V was clipped by 3 bases and J by 3 bases, with 7 bases between them. Per germline, CDR1 SEHNR and CDR2 FQNEAQ (reference sequence). CDR3 sequence reads: CASSFQGTDTQYF. The CDR3 DNA is TGTGCCAGCAGCTTCCAGGGGACAGATACGCAGTATTTT.

The chain is built from TRBV11-1 and TRBJ2-2; 7 bases align to TRBD1. The CDR3 has 13 amino acids. J was trimmed by 8 bases and V by 4 bases; bases with no gene match: 4. Germline V gives CDR1 SGHAT, CDR2 FQDESV (reference sequence). Written as DNA, the CDR3 is TGTGCCAGCAGCTACAGGGGTAGAGGGGAGCTGTTTTTT. This translates into CASSYRGRGELFF.

The chain recombines TRBV6-2 or TRBV6-3 with TRBJ1-1; no clear D gene. This CDR3 has 13 amino acids. Looked up from germline, CDR1 is MNHEY and CDR2 is SVGEGT. V was pared by 4 bases and J by 9 bases, with 15 bases between. CDR3 nucleotides: TGTGCCAGCAGTTCGGTCAACAGCAAGAAAGCTTTCTTT. It codes for CASSSVNSKKAFF.

The rearrangement joins TRBV28 to TRBJ2-5; 9 nucleotides agree with TRBD1. Trimming removed 3 bases from V and 5 bases from J; junction bases left unmatched: 7. The CDR3 has 15 residues. Germline CDR1 reads MDHEN; CDR2 reads SYDVKM. CDR3 sequence: CASSFQQGARETQYF. The CDR3 DNA sequence: TGTGCCAGCAGTTTTCAACAGGGGGCTAGGGAGACCCAGTACTTC. Full variable domain (outside the CDR3, taken from reference TRBV28 and TRBJ2-5): DVKVTQSSRYLVKRTGEKVFLECVQDMDHENMFWYRQDPGLGLRLIYFSYDVKMKEKGDIPEGYSVSREKKERFSLILESASTNQTSMYLCASSFQQGARETQYFGPGTRLLVL.

This chain connects TRBV6-5 to TRBJ1-2; unclear D gene. Trimming pared 2 bases from V and 1 base from J, leaving 14 bases between. The CDR3 has 16 residues. The germline V gene has CDR1 MNHEY and CDR2 SVGAGI. DNA for the CDR3: TGTGCCAGCAGTTACCGCGGTACCCGAGGTAACTATGGCTACACCTTC. This codes for CASSYRGTRGNYGYTF.

The CDR3 nucleotides are TGCGCCAGCAGCTTTTCTAGCGGGGGGTCTTACAATGAGCAGTTCTTC. This gives the protein CASSFSSGGSYNEQFF. The J gene is TRBJ2-1, the V gene TRBV5-1; TRBD2 agrees at 11 bases. The CDR3 totals 16 residues. From germline, CDR1 is SGHRS and CDR2 YFSETQ. V gave up 2 bases and J gave up 4 bases; unmatched junction bases: 5.